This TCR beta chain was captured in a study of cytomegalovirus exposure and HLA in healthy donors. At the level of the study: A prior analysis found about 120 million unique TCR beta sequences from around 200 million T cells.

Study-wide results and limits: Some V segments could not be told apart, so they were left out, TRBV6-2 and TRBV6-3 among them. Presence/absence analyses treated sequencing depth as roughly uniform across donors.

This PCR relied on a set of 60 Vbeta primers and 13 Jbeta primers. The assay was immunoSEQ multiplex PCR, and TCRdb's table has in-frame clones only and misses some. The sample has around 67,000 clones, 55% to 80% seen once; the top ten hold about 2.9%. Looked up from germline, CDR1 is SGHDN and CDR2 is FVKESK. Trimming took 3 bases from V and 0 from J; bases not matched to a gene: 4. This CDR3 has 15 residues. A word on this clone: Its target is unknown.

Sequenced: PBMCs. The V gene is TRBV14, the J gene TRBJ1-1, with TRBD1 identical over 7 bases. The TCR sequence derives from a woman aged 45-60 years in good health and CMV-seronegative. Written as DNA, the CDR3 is TGTGCCAGCAGCCAGACAGGGTTTATGAACACTGAAGCTTTCTTT. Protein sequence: CASSQTGFMNTEAFF.